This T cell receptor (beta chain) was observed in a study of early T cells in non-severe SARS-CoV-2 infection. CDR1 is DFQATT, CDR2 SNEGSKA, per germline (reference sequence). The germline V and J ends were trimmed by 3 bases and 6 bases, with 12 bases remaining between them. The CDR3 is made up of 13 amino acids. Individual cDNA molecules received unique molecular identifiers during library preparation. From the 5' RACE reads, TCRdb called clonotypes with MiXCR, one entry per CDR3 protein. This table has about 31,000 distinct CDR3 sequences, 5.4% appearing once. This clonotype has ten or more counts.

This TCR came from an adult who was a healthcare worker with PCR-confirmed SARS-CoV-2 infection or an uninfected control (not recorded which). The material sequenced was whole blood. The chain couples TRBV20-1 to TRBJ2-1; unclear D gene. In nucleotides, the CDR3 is TGCAGTGCTAGGCCGGGCGGAAGCAATGAGCAGTTCTTC. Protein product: CSARPGGSNEQFF.